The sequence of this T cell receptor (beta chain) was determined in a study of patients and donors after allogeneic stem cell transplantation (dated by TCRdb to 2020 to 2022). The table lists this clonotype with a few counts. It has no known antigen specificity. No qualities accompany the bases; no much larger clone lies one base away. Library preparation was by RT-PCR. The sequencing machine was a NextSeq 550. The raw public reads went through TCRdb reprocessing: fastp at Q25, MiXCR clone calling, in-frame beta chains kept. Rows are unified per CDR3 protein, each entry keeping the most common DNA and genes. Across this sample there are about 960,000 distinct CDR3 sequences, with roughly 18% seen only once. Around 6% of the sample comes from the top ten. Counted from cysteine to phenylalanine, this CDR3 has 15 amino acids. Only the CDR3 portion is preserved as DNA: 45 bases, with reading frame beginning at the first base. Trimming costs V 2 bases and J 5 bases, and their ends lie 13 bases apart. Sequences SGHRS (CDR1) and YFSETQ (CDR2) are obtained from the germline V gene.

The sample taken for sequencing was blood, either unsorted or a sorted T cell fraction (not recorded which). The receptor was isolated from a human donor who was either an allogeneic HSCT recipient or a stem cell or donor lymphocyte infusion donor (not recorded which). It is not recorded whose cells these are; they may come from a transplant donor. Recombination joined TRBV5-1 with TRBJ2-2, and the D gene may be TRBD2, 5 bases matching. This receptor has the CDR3 CASSLGQRGTGELFF. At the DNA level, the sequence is TGCGCCAGCAGCTTAGGGCAGCGAGGGACCGGGGAGCTGTTTTTT.